These 6 T cell receptor beta chains came from one sample sequenced in a study of patients and donors after allogeneic stem cell transplantation. TCRdb independently ran MiXCR on the RT-PCR reads; one entry per CDR3 protein. The sample lists about a million distinct CDR3 sequences, about a sixth occurring once. The sample consisted of blood, either unsorted or a sorted T cell fraction (not recorded which). These receptors came from a human donor who was either an allogeneic HSCT recipient or a stem cell or donor lymphocyte infusion donor (not recorded which). It is not recorded whose cells these are; they may come from a transplant donor.

The table lists this clonotype with a few counts. The chain links TRBV6-5 to TRBJ1-5; D might be TRBD1 (6 bases). Trimming stripped 0 bases from V and 7 bases from J, with 13 bases between. Germline CDR1 and CDR2: MNHEY and SVGAGI. The CDR3 totals 15 residues. DNA for the CDR3: TGTGCCAGCAGTTACTCGCAGGGGAGAGGCCAGCCCCAGCATTTT. It encodes CASSYSQGRGQPQHF.

The rearrangement links TRBV20-1 to TRBJ2-5; perhaps TRBD2 as D (5 bases). CDR3 length: 15 amino acids. CDR1 and CDR2 (germline): DFQATT, SNEGSKA (reference sequence). Trimming took 6 bases from V and 4 from J, leaving 21 bases between them. The CDR3 loop reads CSAGAGGFVTETQYF. CDR3 nucleotides: TGCAGTGCCGGAGCAGGAGGATTTGTGACAGAGACCCAGTACTTC.

This clonotype has more than one count but fewer than ten. V gene TRBV25-1 combines with J gene TRBJ1-2; D remains ambiguous. The CDR3 length is 13 residues. Germline V lookup: CDR1 MGHDK, CDR2 SYGVNS. Trimming took 0 bases from V and 6 from J, leaving 8 bases between them. The CDR3 sequence is CASSEYKRNGYTF. The CDR3 DNA is TGTGCCAGCAGTGAATATAAACGGAATGGCTACACCTTC.

This clonotype came up a few times. The V call is TRBV5-5, the J call TRBJ2-5; the D gene could be TRBD1 or TRBD2 (5 bases each). Trimming pared 4 bases from V and 1 base from J, leaving 20 bases between. CDR1 SGHKS and CDR2 YYEKEE come from the germline V gene (reference sequence). This CDR3 contains 17 residues. CDR3 in amino acids: CASSDPRDGTIQETQYF. The CDR3 DNA reads TGTGCCAGCAGCGATCCCCGGGACGGGACCATCCAAGAGACCCAGTACTTC.

This clonotype showed up many times. The chain employs TRBV5-1 and TRBJ1-5, with D hard to call. Deletions cut 0 bases from V and 5 bases from J, with 6 bases between. The length of the CDR3 is 13 residues. Germline V CDR1 and CDR2: SGHRS, YFSETQ. The CDR3 DNA sequence: TGCGCCAGCAGCTTGGAGGGTTATCAGCCCCAGCATTTT. Protein sequence: CASSLEGYQPQHF. The whole variable domain, filled in from reference TRBV5-1 and TRBJ1-5, reads KAGVTQTPRYLIKTRGQQVTLSCSPISGHRSVSWYQQTPGQGLQFLFEYFSETQRNKGNFPGRFSGRQFSNSRSEMNVSTLELGDSALYLCASSLEGYQPQHFGDGTRLSIL.

This chain uses TRBV20-1 with TRBJ2-5, with 8 bases fitting TRBD2. Germline V lookup: CDR1 DFQATT, CDR2 SNEGSKA (reference sequence). The CDR3 is made up of 14 amino acids. After removal of 3 bases from V and 5 bases from J, the junction contained 8 bases not matched to a gene. CDR3 sequence (DNA): TGCAGTGCTAGTTCGGGGGGGCGGGGTGAGACCCAGTACTTC. It yields the protein CSASSGGRGETQYF.